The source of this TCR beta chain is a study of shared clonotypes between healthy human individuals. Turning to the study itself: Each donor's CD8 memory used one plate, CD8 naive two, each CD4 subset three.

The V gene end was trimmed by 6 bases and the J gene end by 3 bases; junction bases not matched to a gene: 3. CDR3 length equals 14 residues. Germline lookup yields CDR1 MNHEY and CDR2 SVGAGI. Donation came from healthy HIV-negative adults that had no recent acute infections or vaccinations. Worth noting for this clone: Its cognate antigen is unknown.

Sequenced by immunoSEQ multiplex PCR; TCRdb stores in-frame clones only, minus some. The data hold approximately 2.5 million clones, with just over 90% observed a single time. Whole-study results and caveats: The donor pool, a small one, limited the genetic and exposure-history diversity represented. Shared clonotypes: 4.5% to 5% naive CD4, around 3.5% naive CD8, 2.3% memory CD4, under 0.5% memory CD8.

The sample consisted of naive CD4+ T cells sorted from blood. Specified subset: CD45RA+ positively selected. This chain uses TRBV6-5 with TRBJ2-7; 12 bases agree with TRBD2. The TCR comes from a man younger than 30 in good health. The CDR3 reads CASRRLAGVYEQYF. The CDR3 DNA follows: TGTGCCAGCAGAAGACTAGCGGGAGTCTACGAGCAGTACTTC.